This TCR beta chain is from a study of a mutant IDH1 vaccine in newly diagnosed glioma. As for the study in general: Patients, over weeks 1, 3, 5, 7, 11, 15, 19 and 23, received a total of eight vaccinations. Treated individuals were roughly 62% male and roughly 40% female, averaging approximately 40 years of age. It was radiotherapy, temozolomide, or both that patients received previously, with most receiving both.

Only in-frame clones appear in the TCRdb table, and some are missing; sequencing was by immunoSEQ multiplex PCR. The profile shows about 36,000 clones, more than 80% of them singletons. As for time point: week 5, during vaccination. What each vaccine dose contained was 300 ug of mutant IDH1 20-mer peptide, accompanied by topical imiquimod. The donor cohort comprised cases of new WHO grade 3 or 4 IDH1-mutant, ATRX-lost astrocytoma. Per the germline V gene, CDR1 is SGHDT and CDR2 is YYEEEE. This CDR3 has 15 amino acids. V lost 1 base, J lost 4 bases, and 14 bases lay in between. A remark on this clone: Its target is unknown.

This sequence originates from a man aged 50 to 60 with glioma. This chain uses TRBV5-6 with TRBJ1-2, with D possibly being TRBD1 (5 bases). The sequences come from PBMCs, collected from a glioma patient whose treatment included an IDH1 peptide vaccine. This CDR3 reads CASSLSQGRVYGYTF. The CDR3 DNA is TGTGCCAGCAGCTTGAGCCAGGGAAGAGTCTATGGCTACACCTTC. The whole variable domain, remainder taken from reference TRBV5-6 and TRBJ1-2, is DAGVTQSPTHLIKTRGQQVTLRCSPKSGHDTVSWYQQALGQGPQFIFQYYEEEERQRGNFPDRFSGHQFPNYSSELNVNALLLGDSALYLCASSLSQGRVYGYTFGSGTRLTVV.